These 32 T cell receptor beta chains were all obtained from the same sample, sequenced in a study of T cells in localized non-small cell lung cancer (dated by TCRdb to 2019 to 2021). Libraries were constructed by the immunoSEQ multiplex PCR assay. As stored in TCRdb, this immuneACCESS dataset retains in-frame rearrangements with V and J assigned. A fraction of the clones does not appear; measured against another copy, unresolved V genes explain less than half of the discrepancy, and the remainder lacks a known reason. A total of nearly 25,000 clones appear in this sample, approximately 90% of them only once. In total, the top ten clones hold 2.5% to 3% of the sample. The specimen was peripheral blood, collected before any cancer treatment. All receptors come from a woman aged 35 to 70 with stage I lung adenocarcinoma.

The chain combines TRBV10-3 with TRBJ2-6, with D uncertain. V was cut by 6 bases and J by 0 bases, with 6 bases left in between. The CDR3 length is 14 residues. Germline CDR1 reads ENHRY; CDR2 reads SYGVKD. CDR3 region: CAISGLSGANVLTF. CDR3 DNA: TGTGCCATCAGCGGCCTCTCTGGGGCCAACGTCCTGACTTTC.

The chain joins TRBV10-3 to TRBJ2-1; 10 nucleotides agree with TRBD1. V was pared by 6 bases and J by 12 bases, with 8 bases of the junction left unmatched. CDR3 length equals 13 residues. Germline lookup yields CDR1 ENHRY and CDR2 SYGVKD. Here the CDR3 reads CAISPTGDRGQFF. The CDR3 bases are TGTGCCATCAGCCCTACTGGGGACAGGGGGCAGTTCTTC.

This chain connects TRBV5-1 to TRBJ2-1; TRBD1 aligns across 9 bases. Germline V gene data show CDR1 as SGHRS and CDR2 as YFSETQ. This CDR3 contains 15 residues. V was pared by 4 bases and J by 4 bases, with 6 bases of the junction left unmatched. CDR3 sequence reads: CASSHGTGLYNEQFF. DNA of the CDR3: TGCGCCAGCAGCCACGGGACAGGGTTGTACAATGAGCAGTTCTTC.

J is TRBJ1-1 and V is TRBV10-3; 10 bases map to TRBD1. The CDR3 contains 16 residues. Germline CDR1 and CDR2: ENHRY and SYGVKD. V was clipped by 0 bases and J by 5 bases; unmatched bases: 6. CDR3 in amino acids: CAISESTGGRGTEAFF. DNA for the CDR3: TGTGCCATCAGTGAGTCGACAGGGGGCCGGGGGACTGAAGCTTTCTTT.

The chain has TRBV6-5 and TRBJ2-7; D assignment may be TRBD1 or TRBD2 (5 bases each). V lost 4 bases and J lost 4, with 11 bases in between. The germline gives CDR1 MNHEY, CDR2 SVGAGI. There are 13 residues in the CDR3. This chain's CDR3 is CASSSGSGYEQYF. CDR3 bases: TGTGCCAGCAGTTCAGGGAGTGGATACGAGCAGTACTTC.

This chain links TRBV4-2 with TRBJ2-1; 7 bases fit TRBD2. Germline assignment: CDR1 LGHNA and CDR2 YNFKEQ. V was clipped by 4 bases and J by 8 bases; unmatched bases: 14. CDR3 length: 16 residues. Here the CDR3 reads CASSPDGTNDVDEQFF. CDR3 nucleotide sequence: TGTGCCAGCAGCCCGGACGGGACTAACGACGTCGATGAGCAGTTCTTC.

The chain carries TRBV5-1 and TRBJ2-3, with TRBD2 identical over 13 bases. The J segment lost 2 bases and the V segment lost 4 bases, leaving 4 bases of the junction unmatched. The germline V gene encodes CDR1 SGHRS and CDR2 YFSETQ. CDR3 size: 16 residues. The CDR3 reads CASSAGLAGSTDTQYF. Here the CDR3 DNA reads TGCGCCAGCAGCGCGGGACTAGCGGGATCCACAGATACGCAGTATTTT.

This chain links TRBV18 with TRBJ2-7; D perhaps matches TRBD1 (6 bases). V gave up 6 bases and J gave up 2 bases, with 11 bases separating them. Per the germline V gene, CDR1 is KGHSH and CDR2 is LQKENI. This CDR3 region has 13 residues. The CDR3 spells CASSGQGPYEQYF. In DNA form, the CDR3 reads TGTGCCAGCTCCGGGCAGGGGCCCTACGAGCAGTACTTC.

The chain joins TRBV5-4 to TRBJ2-1, with D unresolved. The CDR3 has 15 amino acids. V lost 1 base to trimming and J lost 4 bases, with 12 bases between them. The germline CDR1 and CDR2 sequences are SGHNT and YYREEE (reference sequence). The CDR3 sequence: CASSLYARTYNEQFF. The CDR3 DNA reads TGTGCCAGCAGCTTGTACGCTCGGACGTACAATGAGCAGTTCTTC.

The chain links TRBV18 to TRBJ2-3; TRBD2 aligns across 8 bases. This CDR3 comprises 14 residues. J gave up 2 bases and V 6 bases, and 4 bases lay outside the gene matches. The germline V gene has CDR1 KGHSH and CDR2 LQKENI. The CDR3 DNA follows: TGTGCCAGCTCCGCGACTAGCGACACAGATACGCAGTATTTT. It translates to CASSATSDTDTQYF.

The rearrangement links TRBV6-1 to TRBJ2-5, with TRBD1 identical over 10 bases. J was trimmed by 7 bases and V by 6 bases; bases with no gene match: 8. The V gene's germline CDR1 is MNHNS and CDR2 SASEGT. The length of the CDR3 is 14 residues. CDR3 sequence (DNA): TGTGCCAGCAGGCACCTCCGGGACAGGGGGACCCAGTACTTC. It encodes CASRHLRDRGTQYF.

The chain employs TRBV6-1 and TRBJ1-4; D perhaps matches TRBD1 (6 bases). V lost 4 bases and J lost 7, with 16 bases in between. Germline CDR1 is MNHNS and CDR2 is SASEGT. The CDR3 extends over 15 amino acids. The CDR3: CASSGGGRGSEKLFF. CDR3 nucleotides: TGTGCCAGCAGTGGCGGGGGCAGGGGAAGTGAAAAACTGTTTTTT.

The chain employs TRBV20-1 and TRBJ2-5; D is undetermined. Germline V gene lookup returns CDR1 DFQATT and CDR2 SNEGSKA (reference sequence). The CDR3 length is 10 residues. The V and J ends lost 6 bases and 11 bases respectively, with 13 bases between them. CDR3 nucleotide sequence: TGCAGTGCCCGCCTTCGGGTGCAGTACTTC. It specifies CSARLRVQYF.

The chain links TRBV6-1 to TRBJ2-7; the match to TRBD1 covers 9 bases. Losses at the gene ends were 6 bases for V and 8 bases for J; bases not matched to a gene: 8. The V gene's germline CDR1 is MNHNS and CDR2 SASEGT. The CDR3 consists of 13 residues. The CDR3 DNA sequence: TGTGCCAGCAGCGTACAGGGGGCGGGAAAGCAGTACTTC. It yields the protein CASSVQGAGKQYF.

A few counts support this clone. V usage is TRBV5-1 and J usage is TRBJ2-3; a weak D match, TRBD1 (5 bases). Germline values: CDR1 SGHRS, CDR2 YFSETQ. The CDR3 has 12 residues. V was clipped by 0 bases and J by 6 bases, with 5 bases between them. The CDR3 region is CASSLDRDTQYF. The CDR3 DNA follows: TGCGCCAGCAGCTTGGACAGGGATACGCAGTATTTT.

The chain has TRBV6-5 and TRBJ2-1; D gene unclear. Germline V gives CDR1 MNHEY, CDR2 SVGAGI. There are 14 residues in the CDR3. Trimming took 6 bases from V and 4 from J, leaving 13 bases between them. The CDR3 DNA sequence: TGTGCCAGCAGCAGGTCGAGTCAGTACAATGAGCAGTTCTTC. As protein: CASSRSSQYNEQFF.

J is TRBJ2-2 and V is TRBV5-5, with a weak D call TRBD2 (6 bases). Trimming left V 4 bases short and J 6 bases short, with 19 bases between. The CDR3 sequence is 16 residues long. The V gene's germline CDR1 is SGHKS and CDR2 YYEKEE (reference sequence). The CDR3 sequence: CASSPQPGRDAGELFF. In nucleotides, the CDR3 is TGTGCCAGCAGCCCTCAACCCGGGCGGGACGCCGGGGAGCTGTTTTTT.

The chain uses TRBV19 and TRBJ2-5, with D perhaps matching TRBD1 (5 bases). The CDR3 loop spans 12 amino acids. V was pared by 2 bases and J by 5 bases, with 6 bases between. The germline V gene encodes CDR1 LNHDA and CDR2 SQIVND (reference sequence). The CDR3 nucleotides are TGTGCCAGTAGTATACCAGGGGAGACCCAGTACTTC. Amino acid sequence: CASSIPGETQYF.

V and J are TRBV28 and TRBJ2-6; D is possibly TRBD1 or TRBD2 (6 bases each). CDR1 MDHEN and CDR2 SYDVKM come from the germline V gene. The CDR3 has 14 amino acids. Trimming took off 7 bases at V and 4 bases at J, with 11 bases between the two ends. The CDR3 spells CASIRGRGANVLTF. CDR3 nucleotide sequence: TGTGCCAGCATCCGGGGGCGCGGGGCCAACGTCCTGACTTTC. Complete variable domain (other parts from reference TRBV28 and TRBJ2-6): DVKVTQSSRYLVKRTGEKVFLECVQDMDHENMFWYRQDPGLGLRLIYFSYDVKMKEKGDIPEGYSVSREKKERFSLILESASTNQTSMYLCASIRGRGANVLTFGAGSRLTVL.

This clone was recorded only once. The chain combines TRBV5-1 with TRBJ1-4, with D perhaps TRBD1 (5 bases). Germline assignment: CDR1 SGHRS and CDR2 YFSETQ. The germline V and J ends were trimmed by 0 bases and 7 bases, with 7 bases remaining between them. This CDR3 contains 13 residues. CDR3: CASSLVGAEKLFF. CDR3 nucleotide sequence: TGCGCCAGCAGCTTGGTAGGGGCTGAAAAACTGTTTTTT. The whole variable domain, remainder taken from reference TRBV5-1 and TRBJ1-4, is KAGVTQTPRYLIKTRGQQVTLSCSPISGHRSVSWYQQTPGQGLQFLFEYFSETQRNKGNFPGRFSGRQFSNSRSEMNVSTLELGDSALYLCASSLVGAEKLFFGSGTQLSVL.

V and J are TRBV27 and TRBJ1-2, with D possibly being TRBD1 (6 bases). This CDR3 is built from 15 residues. The V gene lost 0 bases and the J gene lost 6 bases, with 14 bases spanning the gap. CDR1 MNHEY and CDR2 SMNVEV come from the germline V gene (reference sequence). Written as DNA, the CDR3 is TGTGCCAGCAGTTTATCTCTGACAGGTACTAATGGCTACACCTTC. Amino acid sequence: CASSLSLTGTNGYTF.

The chain joins TRBV7-3 to TRBJ2-7; 9 bases match TRBD2. The CDR3 covers 14 residues. Germline V gives CDR1 SGHTA, CDR2 FQGTGA. The junction had 8 bases not matched to a gene; V was cut back by 5 bases and J by 6 bases. The DNA for the CDR3 is TGTGCCAGCAGCCCGGGACTAGCTTCTAGCGAGCAGTACTTC. As protein: CASSPGLASSEQYF.

The V and J genes are TRBV27 and TRBJ2-2; a possible D gene is TRBD2 (6 bases). Germline lookup yields CDR1 MNHEY and CDR2 SMNVEV (reference sequence). Trimming removed 5 bases at V and 5 bases at J, with 6 bases between. This CDR3 has 12 residues. This CDR3 is CASSLATGELFF. The CDR3 DNA follows: TGTGCCAGCAGTCTAGCGACCGGGGAGCTGTTTTTT.

This clone was detected once. The rearrangement joins TRBV10-3 to TRBJ2-2; TRBD2 aligns across 8 bases. The CDR3 contains 14 residues. CDR1 is ENHRY and CDR2 is SYGVKD in the germline V gene. The J segment lost 3 bases and the V segment lost 5 bases, leaving 2 bases of the junction unmatched. CDR3 loop: CAISSGSYTGELFF. CDR3 nucleotides: TGTGCCATCAGTAGCGGGAGCTACACCGGGGAGCTGTTTTTT.

The CDR3 DNA reads TGTGCCAGTAGTATGACAGGGGGCTCCTACAATGAGCAGTTCTTC. Its protein is CASSMTGGSYNEQFF. V usage is TRBV19 and J usage is TRBJ2-1; 9 nucleotides align to TRBD1. This CDR3 comprises 15 residues. Trimming took 3 bases from V and 0 from J; bases not matched to a gene: 0. CDR1 is LNHDA and CDR2 is SQIVND in the germline V gene (reference sequence).

In nucleotides, the CDR3 is TGTGCCAGCAGTTTTATCTCCCACAGGGGGCGCGGGCAGCCCCAGCATTTT. It codes for CASSFISHRGRGQPQHF. This sequence joins TRBV28 and TRBJ1-5; the match to TRBD1 covers 9 bases. CDR1 and CDR2 from the germline V gene are MDHEN and SYDVKM. With 3 bases clipped from V and 7 bases from J, the junction kept 13 bases outside the gene matches. The CDR3 spans 17 residues.

This rearrangement joins TRBV7-7 to TRBJ2-3, with D possibly TRBD2 on 6 matching bases. Germline values: CDR1 SSHAT, CDR2 FNYEAQ (reference sequence). The CDR3 has 17 residues. The V gene lost 7 bases and the J gene lost 0 bases, with 20 bases spanning the gap. The CDR3 coding sequence is TGTGCCAGCACCATTCGCCCCAGCGGGCTAAGCACAGATACGCAGTATTTT. Translation gives CASTIRPSGLSTDTQYF.

V is TRBV11-2 and J is TRBJ1-2; D is unclear. CDR1 and CDR2 from the germline V gene are SGHAT and FQNNGV. The CDR3 totals 12 residues. V was trimmed by 5 bases and J by 2 bases, leaving 6 bases between them. The CDR3 DNA sequence: TGTGCCAGCAGCCAAATGAACTATGGCTACACCTTC. This encodes CASSQMNYGYTF.

The V call is TRBV7-9, the J call TRBJ1-1; perhaps TRBD1 as D (6 bases). The length of the CDR3 is 15 residues. Germline V lookup: CDR1 SEHNR, CDR2 FQNEAQ (reference sequence). V dropped 5 bases and J dropped 5 bases, with 18 bases sitting between them. As DNA, the CDR3 is TGTGCCAGCAGCCACCGGGCAGGGGTGGGTACTGAAGCTTTCTTT. It specifies CASSHRAGVGTEAFF.

This chain joins TRBV5-6 and TRBJ2-5; 9 nucleotides align to TRBD1. The J call could be wrong; TRBJ2-7 is a better fit for the DNA end. The CDR3 covers 13 residues. Per germline, CDR1 SGHDT and CDR2 YYEEEE. CDR3 sequence: CASSWDRAGEQYF. The CDR3 DNA is TGTGCCAGCAGCTGGGACAGGGCGGGCGAGCAGTACTTC.

Here the CDR3 reads CASSRLIQETQYF. CDR3 DNA sequence: TGTGCCAGCAGCAGACTGATCCAAGAGACCCAGTACTTC. The gene calls are TRBV27 and TRBJ2-5; D call uncertain. Trimming took 6 bases from V and 1 from J, leaving 9 bases between them. The CDR3 runs to 13 residues. Germline CDR1 and CDR2: MNHEY and SMNVEV (reference sequence).

The chain recombines TRBV5-1 with TRBJ2-7, with 7 bases that match TRBD1. Germline assignment: CDR1 SGHRS and CDR2 YFSETQ. The V and J ends lost 4 bases and 1 base, in that order; junction bases with no gene match: 14. This CDR3 has 17 residues. CDR3: CASSPGVPRQGSYEQYF. The CDR3 DNA reads TGCGCCAGCAGCCCCGGCGTCCCCCGACAGGGATCCTACGAGCAGTACTTC.